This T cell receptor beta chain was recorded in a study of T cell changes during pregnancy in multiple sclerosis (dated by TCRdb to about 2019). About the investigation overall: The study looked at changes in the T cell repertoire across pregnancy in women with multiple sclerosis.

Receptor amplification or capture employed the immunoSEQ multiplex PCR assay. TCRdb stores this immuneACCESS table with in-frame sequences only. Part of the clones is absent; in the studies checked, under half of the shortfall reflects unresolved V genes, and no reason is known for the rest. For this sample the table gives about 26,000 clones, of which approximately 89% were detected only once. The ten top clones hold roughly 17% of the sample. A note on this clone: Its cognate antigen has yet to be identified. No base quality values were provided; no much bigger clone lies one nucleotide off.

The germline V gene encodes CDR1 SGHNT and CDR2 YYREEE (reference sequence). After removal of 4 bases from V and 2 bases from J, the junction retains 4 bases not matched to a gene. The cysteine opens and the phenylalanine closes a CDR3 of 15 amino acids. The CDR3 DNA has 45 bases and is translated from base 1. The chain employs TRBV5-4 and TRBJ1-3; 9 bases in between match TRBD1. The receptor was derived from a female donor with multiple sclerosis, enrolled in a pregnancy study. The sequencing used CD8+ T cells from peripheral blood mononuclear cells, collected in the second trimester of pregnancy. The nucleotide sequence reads TGTGCCAGCAGCACAGGGGACAGGGCTGGAAACACCATATATTTT. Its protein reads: CASSTGDRAGNTIYF.